These 10 T cell receptor beta chains came from one sample sequenced in a study of control samples from healthy donors and cancer patients. TCRdb's copy holds only in-frame clones and misses some; the assay was immunoSEQ multiplex PCR. The sample includes 150,000 to 200,000 clones, around 96% seen only once; the top ten take 7.5% to 8.5%. The source material was blood. All receptors come from a woman aged 40-49 years in good health.

CDR3 sequence (DNA): TGTGCTAGTGGCTCGGACAGGAACACTGAAGCTTTCTTT. Translation gives CASGSDRNTEAFF. The J gene is TRBJ1-1, the V gene TRBV12-5; weak D call: TRBD1 (6 bases). Trimming stripped 6 bases from V and 1 base from J, with 9 bases between. In germline, CDR1 is LGHNT, CDR2 FRNRAP. The CDR3 length is 13 residues.

The gene calls are TRBV11-2 and TRBJ1-3; D gene unclear. The germline V gene has CDR1 SGHAT and CDR2 FQNNGV. This CDR3 has 13 residues. V was pared by 4 bases and J by 2 bases, with 6 bases between. Here the CDR3 DNA reads TGTGCCAGCAGCTCCTCCCCTGGAAACACCATATATTTT. Translating it yields CASSSSPGNTIYF.

V usage is TRBV19 and J usage is TRBJ1-3; D is uncertain. Per the germline V gene, CDR1 is LNHDA and CDR2 is SQIVND (reference sequence). Trimming took off 3 bases at V and 3 bases at J, with 12 bases between the two ends. The CDR3 is made up of 15 amino acids. DNA for the CDR3: TGTGCCAGTAGTATGCAGGCCGACTATGGAAACACCATATATTTT. This encodes CASSMQADYGNTIYF. Together with reference TRBV19 and TRBJ1-3, the CDR3 gives the full variable domain: DGGITQSPKYLFRKEGQNVTLSCEQNLNHDAMYWYRQDPGQGLRLIYYSQIVNDFQKGDIAEGYSVSREKKESFPLTVTSAQKNPTAFYLCASSMQADYGNTIYFGEGSWLTVV.

V is TRBV4-1 and J is TRBJ1-3; tentatively, D is TRBD1 (5 bases). V lost 0 bases, J lost 1 base, and 13 bases lay in between. Germline V lookup: CDR1 MGHRA, CDR2 YSYEKL. This CDR3 spans 17 amino acids. The CDR3 loop reads CASSQEWNAGSGNTIYF. CDR3 nucleotides: TGCGCCAGCAGCCAAGAATGGAATGCAGGGTCTGGAAACACCATATATTTT.

The chain links TRBV6-2 or TRBV6-3 to TRBJ2-1; 10 nucleotides align to TRBD2. The CDR3 loop spans 15 amino acids. The germline V gene encodes CDR1 MNHEY and CDR2 SVGEGT. Germline trimming cut 6 bases from V and 7 bases from J; bases unmatched to any gene: 9. In DNA form, the CDR3 reads TGTGCCAGCAGCGCGCTAGCGGGAGTGGGGAATGAGCAGTTCTTC. This sequence encodes CASSALAGVGNEQFF.

CDR3 DNA sequence: TGTGCCAGCAGCTTGGGGACAGGGAAGCAAGAGACCCAGTACTTC. This translates into CASSLGTGKQETQYF. This chain uses TRBV5-4 with TRBJ2-5; the match to TRBD1 covers 8 bases. V shed 0 bases and J 2 bases; nucleotides not matched to a gene: 3. CDR1 and CDR2 (germline): SGHNT, YYREEE (reference sequence). The CDR3 is 15 amino acids.

V usage is TRBV10-1 and J usage is TRBJ1-2, with 7 bases matching TRBD1. The CDR3 has 15 residues. Trimming at V came to 6 bases and at J to 1 base, leaving 8 bases not matched to a gene. Germline CDR1 and CDR2: WNHNN and SYGVQD (reference sequence). The CDR3 nucleotides read TGCGCCAGCAGACAACGACAGGGTGTTAACTATGGCTACACCTTC. Its protein is CASRQRQGVNYGYTF.

The gene calls are TRBV9 and TRBJ2-1; D tentatively reads TRBD1 or TRBD2 (5 bases each). The V gene lost 3 bases and the J gene lost 8 bases, with 18 bases spanning the gap. Germline loops: CDR1 SGDLS, CDR2 YYNGEE. CDR3 length equals 15 residues. CDR3 sequence reads: CASSDAGTPADEQFF. In DNA form, the CDR3 reads TGTGCCAGCAGCGATGCCGGGACCCCCGCGGATGAGCAGTTCTTC.

The chain combines TRBV5-4 with TRBJ2-5; 10 nucleotides line up with TRBD1. From germline, CDR1 is SGHNT and CDR2 YYREEE (reference sequence). J lost 5 bases, V lost 3 bases, and 7 bases had no gene match. The CDR3 spans 15 residues. The CDR3 DNA is TGTGCCAGCAGCTCCGGGACAGGGGCCCATGAGACCCAGTACTTC. This encodes CASSSGTGAHETQYF. Combining the CDR3 with reference TRBV5-4 and TRBJ2-5 gives the whole variable domain ETGVTQSPTHLIKTRGQQVTLRCSSQSGHNTVSWYQQALGQGPQFIFQYYREEENGRGNFPPRFSGLQFPNYSSELNVNALELDDSALYLCASSSGTGAHETQYFGPGTRLLVL.

This sequence joins TRBV2 and TRBJ2-7; D is ambiguous. The CDR3 has 14 amino acids. The V end lost 0 bases, the J end lost 4 bases, and 10 bases lay between the germline ends. Germline V gene data show CDR1 as SNHLY and CDR2 as FYNNEI. CDR3 DNA sequence: TGTGCCAGCAGTGAAGCGGGTATCAGGTACGAGCAGTACTTC. Protein: CASSEAGIRYEQYF.